This note documents a single T cell receptor beta chain sequence. Antigen: not known. The data were obtained in a study of cytomegalovirus exposure and HLA in healthy donors. The PCR was carried out with 60 Vbeta primers and 13 Jbeta primers. Original processing methods: About 11 million of 75 million to 85 million unique TCR beta chains were shared, per a later count. The assay was immunoSEQ multiplex PCR, and TCRdb's table has in-frame clones only and misses some. V and J calls and clone size are as listed in that table; D and trimming were resolved from the DNA. The sample yields about 120,000 clones, 76% seen once. The CDR3 consists of 13 residues. V lost 3 bases and J lost 5; bases outside the gene matches: 4. In germline, CDR1 is SGHTA, CDR2 FQGTGA. Each donor's status was that of a healthy bone marrow donor. Study-level points and caveats: In a later analysis, TCR beta V- and J-gene trimming showed a link to a missense DCLRE1C variant. Differences between HLA loci emerged in a later analysis of TCR association rates, with DRB1 most and HLA-C fewest.

Sample: PBMCs. This chain joins TRBV7-3 and TRBJ2-7; TRBD2 aligns across 7 bases. This receptor was identified in a woman aged 40 to 50 in good health and CMV-seropositive. The chain's CDR3 is CASSFMGGNEQYF. CDR3 in DNA: TGTGCCAGCAGCTTTATGGGGGGGAACGAGCAGTACTTC.